This T cell receptor (beta chain) was recovered during a study of control samples from healthy donors and cancer patients. This table comes from immunoSEQ multiplex PCR, and its TCRdb copy is limited to in-frame clones, with some not included. The repertoire holds over 90,000 clones, with approximately 90% as singletons. This CDR3 comprises 11 residues. Trimming stripped 0 bases from V and 3 bases from J, with 0 bases between. Germline V CDR1 and CDR2: SGHRS, YFSETQ. The chain links TRBV5-1 to TRBJ1-1; D is undetermined. The clonotype originates from a man between 60 and 75 years old with lung cancer. The sample comprised PBMCs. CDR3 residues: CASSLDTEAFF. In DNA form, the CDR3 reads TGCGCCAGCAGCTTGGACACTGAAGCTTTCTTT.